These 12 T cell receptor beta chains were sequenced from one sample in a study of blood T cells in healthy people across ages. Next came a second PCR, run for about 7 to 12 cycles, which used a sample-barcoded 5' primer along with a J-beta primer mix. Via MiXCR, TCRdb re-called the 5' RACE reads, giving one row per CDR3 protein. Among fewer than 950,000 distinct CDR3 sequences listed, roughly 34% were seen once. The sequenced sample was blood. These receptors were collected from a man between 18 and 35 years old in good health.

This clonotype appeared many times. The CDR3 loop is CSEHCNRTYNDEQFF. The CDR3 nucleotides are TGCAGCGAGCATTGCAATAGGACCTACAACGATGAGCAGTTCTTC. V is TRBV29-1 and J is TRBJ2-1; D remains ambiguous. This CDR3 spans 15 amino acids. In germline, CDR1 is SQVTM, CDR2 ANQGSEA. Trimming took 7 bases from V and 8 from J, leaving 24 bases between them.

This clonotype was seen just once. The chain links TRBV6-5 to TRBJ2-2; D is undetermined. The CDR3 spans 12 residues. The V end was cut by 7 bases, the J end by 6 bases, with 9 bases between. Germline assignment: CDR1 MNHEY and CDR2 SVGAGI. This CDR3 reads CASITEAGELFF. The CDR3 DNA is TGTGCCAGCATAACGGAAGCCGGGGAGCTGTTTTTT.

This clonotype was counted at least ten times. One junction end disagrees with the germline gene, perhaps due to a read error. This chain uses TRBV3-1 with TRBJ2-1; D perhaps matches TRBD1 (6 bases). The germline V gene encodes CDR1 LGHDT and CDR2 YNNKEL (reference sequence). The CDR3 has 13 residues. CDR3 DNA sequence: TGTGCCAGCAGTCAAGGACAGAACAATGAGCAGTTCTTC. It yields the protein CASSQGQNNEQFF.

This clonotype came up a few times. The V gene is TRBV10-3, the J gene TRBJ1-1; 9 nucleotides match TRBD1. Losses at the gene ends were 9 bases for V and 1 base for J; bases not matched to a gene: 3. The CDR3 runs to 13 residues. Germline CDR1 reads ENHRY; CDR2 reads SYGVKD. CDR3 sequence reads: CAIGTGTNTEAFF. The CDR3, as DNA: TGTGCCATTGGGACAGGGACGAACACTGAAGCTTTCTTT.

As for this clonotype: A read error may be the cause here, since a much bigger clone is one base away. The rearrangement joins TRBV12-3 or TRBV12-4 to TRBJ1-2; 9 bases align to TRBD1. This CDR3 spans 14 amino acids. The CDR3 loop reads CASSVQGAHYGHTF. The DNA of the CDR3 is TGTGCCAGCAGTGTACAGGGGGCGCATTATGGCCACACCTTC.

V gene TRBV7-2 combines with J gene TRBJ2-4, with unresolved D. Trimming removed 1 base at V and 0 bases at J, with 16 bases between. This CDR3 is 18 amino acids long. Germline V gives CDR1 SGHTA, CDR2 FQGNSA. In DNA form, the CDR3 reads TGTGCCAGCAGCTTAGGTCCGGAATTTTCACTAGCCAAAAACATTCAGTACTTC. It specifies CASSLGPEFSLAKNIQYF. Supplemented by reference TRBV7-2 and TRBJ2-4, the full variable domain reads GAGVSQSPSNKVTEKGKDVELRCDPISGHTALYWYRQSLGQGLEFLIYFQGNSAPDKSGLPSDRFSAERTGGSVSTLTIQRTQQEDSAVYLCASSLGPEFSLAKNIQYFGAGTRLSVL.

A remark on this clonotype: A read error may explain this, as a much larger clone is one base away. V usage is TRBV25-1 and J usage is TRBJ2-7, with TRBD1 matching over 9 bases. The J call may be mistaken, given a closer DNA end match to TRBJ2-5. The germline V gene encodes CDR1 MGHDK and CDR2 SYGVNS. The CDR3 runs to 15 residues. DNA of the CDR3: TGTGCCAGCAGTGAAGTAGGACAGGGGTCGGAGACCCAGTACTTC. The encoded protein is CASSEVGQGSETQYF.

This clonotype was seen repeatedly, ten times or more. The chain combines TRBV7-2 with TRBJ2-3; possible D gene TRBD2, 5 bases. Germline values: CDR1 SGHTA, CDR2 FQGNSA. The CDR3 sequence is 14 residues long. V lost 5 bases and J 0 bases, leaving 9 bases between the germline ends. The CDR3 loop reads CASSGLASTDTQYF. The CDR3 DNA reads as TGTGCCAGCAGCGGACTGGCAAGCACAGATACGCAGTATTTT.

The chain joins TRBV27 to TRBJ2-7, with D perhaps being TRBD1 or TRBD2 (5 bases each). Germline CDR1 is MNHEY and CDR2 is SMNVEV (reference sequence). Trimming cost V 0 bases and J 6 bases, with 18 bases left between them. The CDR3 runs to 16 residues. CDR3 sequence reads: CASSLSSRGASGEQYF. CDR3 DNA sequence: TGTGCCAGCAGTTTATCGTCCCGGGGCGCGTCCGGCGAGCAGTACTTC.

This clonotype was observed a handful of times. The V gene is TRBV12-3 or TRBV12-4, the J gene TRBJ1-2; 7 bases line up with TRBD1. V was clipped by 5 bases and J by 7 bases; unmatched bases: 10. The CDR3 consists of 14 residues. The CDR3 protein is CASSVAGGQVGYTF. The CDR3 DNA reads TGTGCCAGCAGTGTGGCAGGGGGTCAAGTTGGCTACACCTTC.

The chain links TRBV6-2 or TRBV6-3 to TRBJ2-6; 7 bases are shared with TRBD2. J lost 2 bases, V lost 0 bases, and 1 base had no gene match. Germline CDR1 is MNHEY and CDR2 is SVGEGT. This CDR3 is 16 amino acids long. Here the CDR3 DNA reads TGTGCCAGCAGTTACTCTGGGAGGGCTGGGGCCAACGTCCTGACTTTC. Translating gives CASSYSGRAGANVLTF.

A remark on this clonotype: A clone one base away is much larger, so this may be a read error. The genes are TRBV12-3 or TRBV12-4 and TRBJ2-1; TRBD1 matches 7 bases. The CDR3 has 14 residues. This CDR3 is CAGSPGTAYNEQFF. DNA for the CDR3: TGTGCCGGCAGTCCCGGGACAGCCTACAATGAGCAGTTCTTC.